This entry lists 32 T cell receptor beta chains sequenced from one sample in a study of response to subunit inactivated influenza vaccine. TCRdb re-called the RT-PCR reads with MiXCR, one entry per CDR3 protein. The table lists some 500,000 distinct CDR3 sequences, approximately 16% of them singletons, with about 3% in the top ten. Source: CD4+ T cells sorted from PBMCs, taken less than 30 months after vaccination. Receptors originate from a man between 50 and 75 years old who received an inactivated influenza vaccine.

This clonotype was detected a few times. The chain links TRBV10-3 to TRBJ2-7; 9 positions match TRBD1. V lost 10 bases to trimming and J lost 4 bases; unmatched junction nucleotides: 8. The V gene's germline CDR1 is ENHRY and CDR2 SYGVKD. The CDR3 is made up of 13 amino acids. DNA for the CDR3: TGTGCCAGCACAGGGACAGGGAATTACGAGCAGTACTTC. Its protein product is CASTGTGNYEQYF.

This chain uses TRBV5-6 with TRBJ2-1; TRBD1 matches at 9 bases. With V trimmed by 0 bases and J by 4 bases, 8 bases remained unmatched. CDR1 SGHDT and CDR2 YYEEEE come from the germline V gene. The CDR3 runs to 17 residues. The CDR3 nucleotides read TGTGCCAGCAGCTTGGAGGGACAGGGCAGACTTTACAATGAGCAGTTCTTC. It codes for CASSLEGQGRLYNEQFF. Variable domain in full (rest from reference TRBV5-6 and TRBJ2-1): DAGVTQSPTHLIKTRGQQVTLRCSPKSGHDTVSWYQQALGQGPQFIFQYYEEEERQRGNFPDRFSGHQFPNYSSELNVNALLLGDSALYLCASSLEGQGRLYNEQFFGPGTRLTVL.

This rearrangement joins TRBV4-2 to TRBJ1-1, with unresolved D. The CDR3 runs 15 residues. V dropped 1 base and J dropped 3 bases, with 12 bases sitting between them. Germline CDR1 reads LGHNA; CDR2 reads YNFKEQ. The CDR3 sequence is CASSQGKTRDTEAFF. The DNA of the CDR3 is TGTGCCAGCAGCCAAGGGAAGACAAGGGACACTGAAGCTTTCTTT.

The table lists this clonotype with many counts. The rearrangement uses TRBV7-6 and TRBJ2-7; D is unresolved. V dropped 3 bases and J dropped 7 bases, with 7 bases sitting between them. There are 11 residues in the CDR3. CDR1 and CDR2 from the germline V gene are SGHVS and FNYEAQ. DNA of the CDR3: TGTGCCAGCAGCTTGGGTGAGGAGCAGTACTTC. Protein sequence: CASSLGEEQYF.

V is TRBV30 and J is TRBJ2-3; 10 bases align to TRBD1. Germline CDR1 is GTSNPN and CDR2 is SVGIG (reference sequence). V lost 2 bases, J lost 5 bases, and 13 bases stayed unmatched. The CDR3 sequence is 17 residues long. The CDR3 DNA reads as TGTGCCTGGAGTAGCGACCCGGGACAGGGGAAGGGAGATACGCAGTATTTT. It codes for CAWSSDPGQGKGDTQYF.

The chain combines TRBV12-3 or TRBV12-4 with TRBJ2-6; TRBD1 is a possible D gene (6 bases). Trimming shortened V by 4 bases and J by 3 bases, and 7 bases separated the two germline ends. The CDR3 runs 14 residues. The CDR3 region has the DNA TGTGCCAGCAGTTACAGGGATGGGGCCAACGTCCTGACTTTC. This encodes CASSYRDGANVLTF.

In this sample, this clonotype turned up many times. J is TRBJ2-7 and V is TRBV2; the D is unclear. V was clipped by 3 bases and J by 3 bases, with 12 bases between them. Germline lookup yields CDR1 SNHLY and CDR2 FYNNEI. The CDR3 totals 14 residues. The CDR3: CASSETGSSYEQYF. CDR3 sequence (DNA): TGTGCCAGCAGTGAGACCGGCAGCAGCTACGAGCAGTACTTC.

The chain has TRBV20-1 and TRBJ2-3; 14 bases are shared with TRBD2. Per germline, CDR1 DFQATT and CDR2 SNEGSKA (reference sequence). CDR3 size: 16 residues. J was trimmed by 3 bases and V by 0 bases; bases with no gene match: 2. CDR3 loop: CSARDGTSGRTDTQYF. CDR3 nucleotides: TGCAGTGCTAGAGACGGGACTAGCGGGAGAACAGATACGCAGTATTTT.

The J gene is TRBJ2-1, the V gene TRBV5-5; no firm D call. CDR1 is SGHKS and CDR2 is YYEKEE in the germline V gene (reference sequence). The CDR3 loop spans 14 amino acids. V lost 0 bases and J lost 4, with 8 bases in between. This chain's CDR3 is CASSLVQTYNEQFF. For the CDR3, the DNA is TGTGCCAGCAGCTTGGTGCAGACATACAATGAGCAGTTCTTC.

This clonotype was recorded a few times. The V gene is TRBV5-6, the J gene TRBJ1-1, with unresolved D. The CDR3 is made up of 13 amino acids. The V gene's germline CDR1 is SGHDT and CDR2 YYEEEE. Trimming took off 7 bases at V and 3 bases at J, with 13 bases between the two ends. This CDR3 reads CASGWDSYTEAFF. Here the CDR3 DNA reads TGTGCCAGCGGGTGGGATAGTTACACTGAAGCTTTCTTT.

This clonotype has more than one count but fewer than ten. The rearrangement links TRBV6-6 to TRBJ2-5; weak D call: TRBD2 (6 bases). The length of the CDR3 is 13 residues. Germline CDR1 reads MNHNY; CDR2 reads SVGAGI (reference sequence). The V end was cut by 2 bases, the J end by 7 bases, with 11 bases between. The CDR3 DNA is TGTGCCAGCAGTTACGGGGAGGCCGGGACCCAGTACTTC. Its protein is CASSYGEAGTQYF.

This clonotype has a count of ten or more. The gene calls are TRBV20-1 and TRBJ2-1, with 8 bases identical to TRBD2. The CDR3 sequence is 15 residues long. The junction had 8 bases not matched to a gene; V was cut back by 5 bases and J by 2 bases. Germline-derived CDR1 and CDR2 are DFQATT and SNEGSKA (reference sequence). Here the CDR3 reads CSAGRLAPPYNEQFF. DNA of the CDR3: TGCAGTGCTGGGAGACTAGCGCCACCCTACAATGAGCAGTTCTTC.

The gene calls are TRBV20-1 and TRBJ2-1; TRBD1 is a possible D gene (6 bases). This CDR3 is built from 14 residues. The V gene's germline CDR1 is DFQATT and CDR2 SNEGSKA (reference sequence). V shed 1 base and J shed 10 bases, with 17 bases lying between them. The CDR3 spells CSARARTELSEQFF. The CDR3 region has the DNA TGCAGTGCTAGAGCGAGGACAGAGCTCTCAGAGCAGTTCTTC.

The chain recombines TRBV20-1 with TRBJ2-5; D is ambiguous. This CDR3 spans 11 amino acids. The germline CDR1 and CDR2 sequences are DFQATT and SNEGSKA (reference sequence). V lost 5 bases to trimming and J lost 2 bases, with 6 bases between them. In nucleotides, the CDR3 is TGCAGTGCTGTACAGCAAGAGACCCAGTACTTC. Encoded protein: CSAVQQETQYF.

This chain connects TRBV7-2 to TRBJ2-7; D may be TRBD2 (6 bases). Germline assignment: CDR1 SGHTA and CDR2 FQGNSA. V was pared by 0 bases and J by 6 bases, with 15 bases between. CDR3 length: 15 residues. The CDR3 sequence: CASSLAGIAGPEQYF. CDR3 DNA sequence: TGTGCCAGCAGCTTAGCGGGTATTGCGGGGCCCGAGCAGTACTTC. Full variable domain (outside the CDR3, taken from reference TRBV7-2 and TRBJ2-7): GAGVSQSPSNKVTEKGKDVELRCDPISGHTALYWYRQSLGQGLEFLIYFQGNSAPDKSGLPSDRFSAERTGGSVSTLTIQRTQQEDSAVYLCASSLAGIAGPEQYFGPGTRLTVT.

V gene TRBV28 combines with J gene TRBJ1-1; D remains ambiguous. The CDR3 spans 13 residues. Trimming pared 1 base from V and 8 bases from J, leaving 11 bases between. The germline V gene has CDR1 MDHEN and CDR2 SYDVKM. The CDR3 here is CASSLSAGLEAFF. CDR3 bases: TGTGCCAGCAGTTTATCGGCGGGGTTAGAAGCTTTCTTT.

This clonotype was found many times. The chain uses TRBV11-2 and TRBJ2-7; possibly TRBD1 for D (6 bases). V shed 5 bases and J shed 6 bases, with 20 bases lying between them. The CDR3 contains 15 residues. Germline V gives CDR1 SGHAT, CDR2 FQNNGV. CDR3 nucleotide sequence: TGTGCCAGCAGCCCCTCATCAGGGGATGCTTCCGAGCAGTACTTC. Translated: CASSPSSGDASEQYF.

This clonotype was detected many times. The J gene is TRBJ2-1, the V gene TRBV5-1; tentative D call: TRBD1 (6 bases). There are 15 residues in the CDR3. Trimming removed 4 bases at V and 0 bases at J, with 11 bases between. Germline CDR1 is SGHRS and CDR2 is YFSETQ. The CDR3 sequence is CASSIGQSSYNEQFF. CDR3 coding DNA: TGCGCCAGCAGCATAGGACAGAGCTCCTACAATGAGCAGTTCTTC.

The gene calls are TRBV12-3 or TRBV12-4 and TRBJ1-1, with unresolved D. This CDR3 has 12 residues. V was trimmed by 5 bases and J by 8 bases, leaving 12 bases between them. The CDR3 nucleotides read TGTGCCAGCAGTCGTACGACGGGCGAAGCTTTCTTT. Protein: CASSRTTGEAFF.

V is TRBV15 and J is TRBJ2-7; no clear D gene. Trimming took 0 bases from V and 5 from J, leaving 11 bases between them. Germline CDR1 reads LNHNV; CDR2 reads YYDKDF (reference sequence). The CDR3 spans 14 residues. CDR3 in DNA: TGTGCCACCAGCAGAGAAGGTAGGGTAGACGAGCAGTACTTC. Translating gives CATSREGRVDEQYF.

The rearrangement joins TRBV4-2 to TRBJ2-3; 8 bases align to TRBD2. This CDR3 has 18 amino acids. The ends lost 4 bases at V and 2 bases at J; junction bases unmatched: 14. CDR1 is LGHNA, CDR2 YNFKEQ, per germline. As DNA, the CDR3 is TGTGCCAGCAGCCCGGGACTAGTGGGGCCCCCGGACACAGATACGCAGTATTTT. Translated, it gives CASSPGLVGPPDTDTQYF.

V usage is TRBV2 and J usage is TRBJ1-1; no definite D call. The germline V gene has CDR1 SNHLY and CDR2 FYNNEI. Trimming removed 6 bases from V and 11 bases from J, with 16 bases in between. This CDR3 is built from 12 residues. The DNA for the CDR3 is TGTGCCAGCAGCGAAAGAGGCAGTCACGCTTTCTTT. This translates into CASSERGSHAFF.

The chain couples TRBV15 to TRBJ2-1; tentative D call: TRBD1 (5 bases). CDR1 LNHNV and CDR2 YYDKDF come from the germline V gene (reference sequence). Trimming removed 0 bases at V and 9 bases at J, with 9 bases between. CDR3 length equals 13 residues. CDR3 nucleotides: TGTGCCACCAGCAGAGATCTTAGGGGTGAGCAGTTCTTC. Translated: CATSRDLRGEQFF.

This clonotype was observed a few times. The chain joins TRBV20-1 to TRBJ2-1, with TRBD2 identical over 7 bases. The CDR3 runs to 11 residues. The J segment lost 8 bases and the V segment lost 6 bases, leaving 4 bases of the junction unmatched. From germline, CDR1 is DFQATT and CDR2 SNEGSKA (reference sequence). The CDR3 DNA is TGCAGTGCCGATCGGGGGGATGAGCAGTTCTTC. This encodes CSADRGDEQFF.

This clonotype showed up just a few times. The chain couples TRBV10-3 to TRBJ2-6; TRBD1 agrees at 8 bases. Germline-derived CDR1 and CDR2 are ENHRY and SYGVKD. The CDR3 has 18 amino acids. V was pared by 7 bases and J by 0 bases, with 11 bases of the junction left unmatched. Written as DNA, the CDR3 is TGTGCCATCACCCAAGGACAGGGTCCTCTCTCTGGGGCCAACGTCCTGACTTTC. It is translated as CAITQGQGPLSGANVLTF.

This clonotype came up a few times. The genes are TRBV23-1 and TRBJ2-1; D unclear. TRBV23-1 is placed among ORFs of uncertain function. CDR3 length equals 14 residues. V lost 3 bases to trimming and J lost 5 bases, with 11 bases between them. CDR3 residues: CASSQHIDDNEQFF. The CDR3 coding sequence is TGCGCCAGCAGTCAGCATATAGACGACAATGAGCAGTTCTTC.

The J gene is TRBJ2-7, the V gene TRBV7-8, with D maybe TRBD1 (6 bases). The V gene's germline CDR1 is SGHVS and CDR2 FQNEAQ. Trimming shortened V by 3 bases and J by 5 bases, and 11 bases separated the two germline ends. This CDR3 region has 13 residues. CDR3 in amino acids: CASSFPGAHEQYF. The CDR3 DNA follows: TGTGCCAGCAGCTTCCCAGGGGCCCACGAGCAGTACTTC.

This clonotype was counted between two and nine times. The chain carries TRBV29-1 and TRBJ1-4; 9 positions match TRBD1. The CDR3 totals 15 residues. The V gene end was trimmed by 5 bases and the J gene end by 4 bases; junction bases not matched to a gene: 8. CDR1 and CDR2 (germline): SQVTM, ANQGSEA. The CDR3 bases are TGCAGCGTTACCGCCGGGACAGGGTTTAATGAAAAACTGTTTTTT. As protein: CSVTAGTGFNEKLFF. Full variable domain (outside the CDR3, taken from reference TRBV29-1 and TRBJ1-4): SAVISQKPSRDICQRGTSLTIQCQVDSQVTMMFWYRQQPGQSLTLIATANQGSEATYESGFVIDKFPISRPNLTFSTLTVSNMSPEDSSIYLCSVTAGTGFNEKLFFGSGTQLSVL.

This clonotype was picked up many times. This chain uses TRBV2 with TRBJ1-4; D unresolved. The length of the CDR3 is 17 residues. CDR1 is SNHLY, CDR2 FYNNEI, per germline. V was pared by 2 bases and J by 0 bases, with 13 bases between. The CDR3 DNA is TGTGCCAGCAGTGAATCAGTGGGATATGCAACTAATGAAAAACTGTTTTTT. As protein: CASSESVGYATNEKLFF. Full variable domain (outside the CDR3, taken from reference TRBV2 and TRBJ1-4): EPEVTQTPSHQVTQMGQEVILRCVPISNHLYFYWYRQILGQKVEFLVSFYNNEISEKSEIFDDQFSVERPDGSNFTLKIRSTKLEDSAMYFCASSESVGYATNEKLFFGSGTQLSVL.

This clonotype was counted between two and nine times. The V gene is TRBV2, the J gene TRBJ2-7; 10 nucleotides line up with TRBD1. The CDR3 is made up of 15 amino acids. The V segment lost 3 bases and the J segment 2 bases; nucleotides outside the gene matches: 4. From germline, CDR1 is SNHLY and CDR2 FYNNEI. DNA of the CDR3: TGTGCCAGCAGTGATGGGGACAGGGGTACCTACGAGCAGTACTTC. It codes for CASSDGDRGTYEQYF.

The rearrangement links TRBV10-3 to TRBJ2-4; 10 bases are shared with TRBD1. J was trimmed by 8 bases and V by 0 bases; bases with no gene match: 7. Germline lookup yields CDR1 ENHRY and CDR2 SYGVKD. This CDR3 region has 16 residues. CDR3 sequence: CAISESNVGTGDIQYF. CDR3 DNA: TGTGCCATCAGTGAGTCAAATGTAGGGACAGGGGACATTCAGTACTTC.

Only a few counts were recorded for this clonotype. Germline is not matched at one junction end, which may reflect a read error. The chain is built from TRBV12-3 or TRBV12-4 and TRBJ1-2; TRBD1 agrees at 8 bases. The CDR3 consists of 12 residues. The CDR3 region is CASSLADTGGNF. DNA of the CDR3: TGTGCCAGCAGTTTAGCTGATACAGGGGGGAACTTC.